The T cell receptor beta chain described here comes from a study of OX40 agonist ivuxolimab in advanced cancers. Between the trimmed V and J ends, which lost 3 bases and 9 bases, there was a span of 14 bases. CDR1 is MGHRA, CDR2 YSYEKL, per germline. CDR3 length: 13 amino acids. Some clones are missing from TCRdb's copy, which holds only in-frame ones; the method was immunoSEQ multiplex PCR. The repertoire holds tens of thousands of clones, approximately 80% seen once, with more than 0.95% in the top ten. The sample was CD4+ or CD8+ T cells sorted from blood, taken in a trial of the OX40 agonist ivuxolimab. This receptor was taken from an adult with an advanced solid tumor such as melanoma, head and neck, liver or kidney cancer. V usage is TRBV4-1 and J usage is TRBJ1-1, with D maybe TRBD1 (5 bases). The CDR3 region is CASSQGPYEKAFF. In nucleotides, the CDR3 is TGCGCCAGCAGCCAGGGACCCTACGAAAAAGCTTTCTTT.